The rows below give T cell receptor beta chains drawn from one sample of a study of patients and donors after allogeneic stem cell transplantation. TCRdb recomputed calls from the RT-PCR reads with MiXCR, one row per CDR3 protein. The table has about a million distinct CDR3 sequences, approximately 18% seen once. The sequencing sample was made of blood, either unsorted or a sorted T cell fraction (not recorded which). Every receptor here comes from a human donor who was either an allogeneic HSCT recipient or a stem cell or donor lymphocyte infusion donor (not recorded which). It is not recorded whose cells these are; they may come from a transplant donor. Both conserved end residues are part of each CDR3. D genes are given only for firm matches. Expanded clones get a size class; other rows say once, few or many, or leave the size out.

cdr3_length: 14
d_call: TRBD1
v_call: TRBV4-2
j_call: TRBJ1-4
clone_size: few
cdr3_nt: TGTGCCAGCAGCACAGGGGGCTTGGGTGAAAAACTGTTTTTT
cdr3_aa: CASSTGGLGEKLFF

cdr3_length: 16
d_call: TRBD2
v_call: TRBV6-1
j_call: TRBJ2-2
clone_size: NA
cdr3_nt: TGTGCCAGCAGTCGCAGGACTAGCTCGAACACCGGGGAGCTGTTTTTT
cdr3_aa: CASSRRTSSNTGELFF

cdr3_length: 16
d_call: NA
v_call: TRBV21-1
j_call: TRBJ2-3
clone_size: NA
cdr3_nt: TGTGCCAGCAGCAAAGCGGCGGGACAAAACACAGATACGCAGTATTTT
cdr3_aa: CASSKAAGQNTDTQYF

cdr3_length: 13
d_call: TRBD1
v_call: TRBV10-3
j_call: TRBJ2-3
clone_size: few
cdr3_nt: TGTGCCATCAGTGGACAGGGTGCAGATACGCAGTATTTT
cdr3_aa: CAISGQGADTQYF

cdr3_length: 13
d_call: NA
v_call: TRBV12-3/TRBV12-4
j_call: TRBJ1-5
clone_size: many
cdr3_nt: TGTGCCAGCAGTCTTCGGACCGGCGGGCCCCAGCATTTT
cdr3_aa: CASSLRTGGPQHF

cdr3_length: 17
d_call: NA
v_call: TRBV6-1
j_call: TRBJ1-6
clone_size: NA
cdr3_nt: TGTGCCAGCAGTCTAAGGGGTGGGGGGGTCGGTAATTCACCCCTCCACTTT
cdr3_aa: CASSLRGGGVGNSPLHF

cdr3_length: 12
d_call: NA
v_call: TRBV12-3/TRBV12-4
j_call: TRBJ2-2
clone_size: many
cdr3_nt: TGTGCCAGCAGTTTCGACACCGGGGAGCTGTTTTTT
cdr3_aa: CASSFDTGELFF

cdr3_length: 15
d_call: TRBD2
v_call: TRBV5-6
j_call: TRBJ2-2
clone_size: few
cdr3_nt: TGTGCCAGCAGCGTCGGGACTAGCGGGCCCGGGGAGCTGTTTTTT
cdr3_aa: CASSVGTSGPGELFF

cdr3_length: 14
d_call: NA
v_call: TRBV30
j_call: TRBJ2-3
clone_size: NA
cdr3_nt: TGTGCCTGGAGTGTAACGGTTTTCACAGATACGCAGTATTTT
cdr3_aa: CAWSVTVFTDTQYF

cdr3_length: 13
d_call: NA
v_call: TRBV9
j_call: TRBJ1-6
clone_size: many
cdr3_nt: TGTGCCAGCAGCGTAGACTATAATTCACCCCTCCACTTT
cdr3_aa: CASSVDYNSPLHF

cdr3_length: 14
d_call: NA
v_call: TRBV3-1
j_call: TRBJ1-3
clone_size: NA
cdr3_nt: TGTGCCAGCAGCCTCCGACATACTGGAAACACCATATATTTT
cdr3_aa: CASSLRHTGNTIYF

cdr3_length: 13
d_call: TRBD1
v_call: TRBV12-3/TRBV12-4
j_call: TRBJ1-5
clone_size: many
cdr3_nt: TGTGCCAGCAGCTTGATCCGGGACAGCCCCCAGCATTTT
cdr3_aa: CASSLIRDSPQHF

cdr3_length: 15
d_call: NA
v_call: TRBV20-1
j_call: TRBJ1-4
clone_size: NA
cdr3_nt: TGCAGTGCACAAATTACCGGGACGGGGGCGAAAAAACTGTTTTTT
cdr3_aa: CSAQITGTGAKKLFF

cdr3_length: 16
d_call: TRBD2
v_call: TRBV4-2
j_call: TRBJ2-5
clone_size: NA
cdr3_nt: TGTGCCAGCAGCCAAGGCTCGACTAGCGGGAAAGAGACCCAGTACTTC
cdr3_aa: CASSQGSTSGKETQYF

cdr3_length: 13
d_call: TRBD1
v_call: TRBV30
j_call: TRBJ2-7
clone_size: many
cdr3_nt: TGTGCCCAGGTAGACAGGGGCAGCCACGAGCAGTACTTC
cdr3_aa: CAQVDRGSHEQYF

cdr3_length: 14
d_call: NA
v_call: TRBV5-1
j_call: TRBJ2-7
clone_size: NA
cdr3_nt: TGCGCCAGCAGCTTACGGGACCCTAGAAGGGAGCAGTACTTC
cdr3_aa: CASSLRDPRREQYF

cdr3_length: 16
d_call: TRBD1
v_call: TRBV20-1
j_call: TRBJ1-5
clone_size: few
cdr3_nt: TGCAGTGCTGCCCAGGGACAGGGTCGTAGCAATCAGCCCCAGCATTTT
cdr3_aa: CSAAQGQGRSNQPQHF

cdr3_length: 18
d_call: NA
v_call: TRBV30
j_call: TRBJ2-5
clone_size: NA
cdr3_nt: TGTGCCTGGAGTGTACGTGGGGGGAGCGCCCCGTACCAAGAGACCCAGTACTTC
cdr3_aa: CAWSVRGGSAPYQETQYF

cdr3_length: 16
d_call: TRBD1
v_call: TRBV27
j_call: TRBJ2-7
clone_size: few
cdr3_nt: TGTGCCAGCAGCCGAACCGGGACAGGGACACCCTACGAGCAGTACTTC
cdr3_aa: CASSRTGTGTPYEQYF

cdr3_length: 16
d_call: TRBD2
v_call: TRBV10-3
j_call: TRBJ2-2
clone_size: NA
cdr3_nt: TGTGCCATCAGTGGTAGGAGCGGGAGCGAAACCGGGGAGCTGTTTTTT
cdr3_aa: CAISGRSGSETGELFF

cdr3_length: 14
d_call: TRBD2
v_call: TRBV12-3/TRBV12-4
j_call: TRBJ2-7
clone_size: NA
cdr3_nt: TGTGCCAGCAGTTTAGCAGGGACTAGCAGAGAGCAGTACTTC
cdr3_aa: CASSLAGTSREQYF

cdr3_length: 16
d_call: TRBD2
v_call: TRBV5-1
j_call: TRBJ2-1
clone_size: NA
cdr3_nt: TGCGCCAGCAGCTTTGGACTAGCGAGCGGCTGGGATGAGCAGTTCTTC
cdr3_aa: CASSFGLASGWDEQFF

cdr3_length: 13
d_call: NA
v_call: TRBV10-3
j_call: TRBJ1-2
clone_size: few
cdr3_nt: TGTGCCATCAGTGTTGTAGGGCCTGGTGGCTACACCTTC
cdr3_aa: CAISVVGPGGYTF